Presented here are 23 T cell receptor beta chains from one specimen sequenced in a study of spatial heterogeneity in lung cancer. Indicated time point: blood at routine non-recurrence follow-up after resection. Unsorted samples of tumor, nontumor lung or frozen PBMC had their whole RNA sequenced. In TCRdb, the 5' RACE reads were re-called with MiXCR into one record per CDR3 protein. This sample has under 30,000 distinct CDR3 sequences, with around 6% found just once. Specimen: PBMCs, collected at follow-up. The receptors originated from a male donor with early-stage non-small cell lung cancer.

This clonotype was seen many times. J is TRBJ2-2 and V is TRBV5-1; 8 nucleotides align to TRBD2. Germline CDR1 reads SGHRS; CDR2 reads YFSETQ. The CDR3 spans 15 residues. V was clipped by 4 bases and J by 0 bases; unmatched bases: 2. The CDR3: CASSPGGANTGELFF. The CDR3 DNA reads TGCGCCAGCAGCCCGGGGGGGGCGAACACCGGGGAGCTGTTTTTT. The variable domain in full, with the rest retrieved from reference TRBV5-1 and TRBJ2-2, is KAGVTQTPRYLIKTRGQQVTLSCSPISGHRSVSWYQQTPGQGLQFLFEYFSETQRNKGNFPGRFSGRQFSNSRSEMNVSTLELGDSALYLCASSPGGANTGELFFGEGSRLTVL.

V and J are TRBV20-1 and TRBJ2-5; TRBD1 agrees at 9 bases. The CDR3 runs to 14 residues. Germline CDR1 reads DFQATT; CDR2 reads SNEGSKA (reference sequence). V trimming: 7 bases; J trimming: 4 bases; junction bases outside the gene matches: 10. The CDR3 bases are TGCAGTGGACTACAGGGGGCGGGTGGAGAGACCCAGTACTTC. The encoded protein is CSGLQGAGGETQYF.

This clonotype showed up many times. The chain links TRBV29-1 to TRBJ2-3, with D possibly TRBD2 on 6 matching bases. Germline CDR1 reads SQVTM; CDR2 reads ANQGSEA. The CDR3 spans 12 residues. Trimming took 7 bases from V and 1 from J, leaving 9 bases between them. Here the CDR3 reads CSAKRGTDTQYF. CDR3 DNA: TGCAGCGCAAAGCGGGGCACAGATACGCAGTATTTT.

This clonotype was seen more than once but under ten times. The rearrangement uses TRBV20-1 and TRBJ1-3; the D gene is possibly TRBD1 (5 bases). The germline V gene has CDR1 DFQATT and CDR2 SNEGSKA (reference sequence). Trimming stripped 1 base from V and 0 bases from J, with 7 bases between. There are 14 residues in the CDR3. The CDR3 bases are TGCAGTGCTAGAGTCGGGGGCTCTGGAAACACCATATATTTT. As protein: CSARVGGSGNTIYF.

The V and J genes are TRBV12-3 or TRBV12-4 and TRBJ1-5; 7 nucleotides align to TRBD1. V was clipped by 4 bases and J by 3 bases; unmatched bases: 9. The CDR3 covers 16 residues. The CDR3 DNA is TGTGCCAGCAGTTCCCGGGACAGCCTCCCCAATCAGCCCCAGCATTTT. Amino acids: CASSSRDSLPNQPQHF.

This clonotype was counted a few times. The chain employs TRBV24-1 and TRBJ2-1; no clear D gene. The CDR3 loop spans 13 amino acids. The germline CDR1 and CDR2 sequences are KGHDR and SFDVKD. The ends were cut back, 2 bases at V and 9 bases at J, with 10 bases in the middle. DNA for the CDR3: TGTGCCACCAGTGATTACAAGGAGACTGAGCAGTTCTTC. It translates to CATSDYKETEQFF.

The chain employs TRBV12-3 or TRBV12-4 and TRBJ1-1; 7 bases are shared with TRBD1. Trimming removed 6 bases from V and 0 bases from J; junction bases left unmatched: 4. The CDR3 extends over 14 amino acids. This chain's CDR3 is CASSLRGLNTEAFF. The CDR3 DNA reads as TGTGCCAGCAGCCTTAGGGGGCTGAACACTGAAGCTTTCTTT.

This clonotype was seen at least ten times. The chain links TRBV7-2 to TRBJ2-1, with D tentatively TRBD1 (5 bases). Trimming left V 5 bases short and J 0 bases short, with 11 bases between. This CDR3 is 15 amino acids long. Germline assignment: CDR1 SGHTA and CDR2 FQGNSA. The CDR3 loop reads CASSATGNSYNEQFF. The CDR3 DNA is TGTGCCAGCAGCGCTACAGGTAACTCCTACAATGAGCAGTTCTTC.

This clonotype was picked up a small number of times. This chain links TRBV6-5 with TRBJ2-3; 7 bases line up with TRBD1. Germline trimming cut 2 bases from V and 7 bases from J; bases unmatched to any gene: 9. Germline V gives CDR1 MNHEY, CDR2 SVGAGI. CDR3 length equals 15 residues. The DNA of the CDR3 is TGTGCCAGCAGTTACCAGGGACAGCAGGTTCATACGCAGTATTTT. Protein sequence: CASSYQGQQVHTQYF.

This clonotype came up a few times. This chain uses TRBV7-3 with TRBJ1-4, with D tentatively TRBD1 (6 bases). CDR3 size: 15 residues. With 6 bases removed from V and 4 bases from J, the gap between germline ends came to 15 bases. The germline V gene encodes CDR1 SGHTA and CDR2 FQGTGA. This CDR3 is CASSLSTGLNEKLFF. CDR3 DNA: TGTGCCAGCAGTCTCTCGACAGGCCTTAATGAAAAACTGTTTTTT.

There are a few counts of this clonotype. In DNA, the CDR3 is TGTGCCAGTAGCGGCAGGGGGGGAACTGAAGCTTTCTTT. This gives the protein CASSGRGGTEAFF. This chain connects TRBV19 to TRBJ1-1; 7 bases map to TRBD1. The CDR3 runs 13 residues. Germline V gives CDR1 LNHDA, CDR2 SQIVND (reference sequence). V lost 6 bases, J lost 5 bases, and 6 bases stayed unmatched.

The table lists this clonotype with many counts. V is TRBV6-5 and J is TRBJ2-5; maybe TRBD2 (6 bases). This CDR3 is built from 15 residues. Germline V lookup: CDR1 MNHEY, CDR2 SVGAGI. V lost 0 bases to trimming and J lost 2 bases, with 10 bases between them. CDR3 sequence (DNA): TGTGCCAGCAGTTACTCGGCAGGGAGGCAAGAGACCCAGTACTTC. This sequence encodes CASSYSAGRQETQYF.

This clonotype was seen repeatedly, ten times or more. The rearrangement uses TRBV7-2 and TRBJ1-4, with a possible D match to TRBD1 (6 bases). The CDR3 sequence is 15 residues long. Trimming left V 5 bases short and J 3 bases short, with 13 bases between. Germline-derived CDR1 and CDR2 are SGHTA and FQGNSA. CDR3 nucleotides: TGTGCCAGCAGCGAACAGGGATACGCTAATGAAAAACTGTTTTTT. Amino acids: CASSEQGYANEKLFF.

This clonotype came up many times. V and J are TRBV4-1 and TRBJ2-1; a possible D gene is TRBD2 (6 bases). Deletions cut 1 base from V and 10 bases from J, with 11 bases between. The CDR3 is 13 residues long. Germline CDR1 reads MGHRA; CDR2 reads YSYEKL. The CDR3, as DNA: TGCGCCAGCAGCCAAGTGGCGGAGGGGGAGCAGTTCTTC. Translated, it gives CASSQVAEGEQFF.

This clonotype occurred a few times. V and J are TRBV5-1 and TRBJ2-3; 10 bases are a match to TRBD2. Germline V gene lookup returns CDR1 SGHRS and CDR2 YFSETQ. With 0 bases clipped from V and 3 bases from J, the junction kept 10 bases outside the gene matches. CDR3 length: 18 residues. The CDR3 is CASSLVASGGTRTDTQYF. The DNA of the CDR3 is TGCGCCAGCAGCTTGGTCGCTAGCGGGGGCACGAGGACAGATACGCAGTATTTT. Full variable domain (rest looked up from reference TRBV5-1 and TRBJ2-3): KAGVTQTPRYLIKTRGQQVTLSCSPISGHRSVSWYQQTPGQGLQFLFEYFSETQRNKGNFPGRFSGRQFSNSRSEMNVSTLELGDSALYLCASSLVASGGTRTDTQYFGPGTRLTVL.

This clonotype was seen repeatedly, ten times or more. V is TRBV7-2 and J is TRBJ2-1; 8 bases are shared with TRBD2. Germline CDR1 and CDR2: SGHTA and FQGNSA. The CDR3 covers 15 residues. The J segment lost 7 bases and the V segment lost 6 bases, leaving 11 bases of the junction unmatched. CDR3 sequence (DNA): TGTGCCAGCAGGGCAACGGGACTAGAGTCGAATGAGCAGTTCTTC. It translates to CASRATGLESNEQFF.

This clonotype has ten or more counts. The rearrangement uses TRBV7-2 and TRBJ2-3, with TRBD1 matching over 8 bases. Losses at the gene ends were 5 bases for V and 1 base for J; bases not matched to a gene: 5. The CDR3 is 15 amino acids. Germline V gene lookup returns CDR1 SGHTA and CDR2 FQGNSA. The CDR3 DNA sequence: TGTGCCAGCAGCATTAACAGGGGGGGCACAGATACGCAGTATTTT. Its translation: CASSINRGGTDTQYF.

This clonotype has a count of ten or more. The V call is TRBV9, the J call TRBJ2-7; 10 nucleotides line up with TRBD1. Germline CDR1 reads SGDLS; CDR2 reads YYNGEE. The CDR3 extends over 14 amino acids. With 4 bases clipped from V and 5 bases from J, the junction kept 6 bases outside the gene matches. The CDR3 DNA is TGTGCCAGCAGCAGACCCGGGACAGGGGACGAGCAGTACTTC. Translated, it gives CASSRPGTGDEQYF.

Ten or more counts support this clonotype. The chain uses TRBV3-1 and TRBJ2-3, with 9 positions matching TRBD2. The germline CDR1 and CDR2 sequences are LGHDT and YNNKEL (reference sequence). This CDR3 region has 16 residues. Unmatched junction bases numbered 3, after V lost 1 base and J lost 1 base. DNA of the CDR3: TGTGCCAGCAGCCAAGTCATAGCGGGGGGCACAGATACGCAGTATTTT. Its translation: CASSQVIAGGTDTQYF.

This clonotype was detected ten times or more. In nucleotides, the CDR3 is TGTGCCAGCAGCACCCCGACGGGACTAGCGGGAACGGGGGAGCTGTTTTTT. It yields the protein CASSTPTGLAGTGELFF. This rearrangement joins TRBV7-2 to TRBJ2-2; 13 positions agree with TRBD2. The germline V gene encodes CDR1 SGHTA and CDR2 FQGNSA. The length of the CDR3 is 17 residues. V was clipped by 5 bases and J by 8 bases; unmatched bases: 11. Using reference TRBV7-2 and TRBJ2-2 for the parts outside the CDR3, the full variable domain is GAGVSQSPSNKVTEKGKDVELRCDPISGHTALYWYRQSLGQGLEFLIYFQGNSAPDKSGLPSDRFSAERTGGSVSTLTIQRTQQEDSAVYLCASSTPTGLAGTGELFFGEGSRLTVL.

The sample holds a few counts of this clonotype. This chain links TRBV20-1 with TRBJ2-1; D is undetermined. V was clipped by 5 bases and J by 15 bases, with 17 bases between them. The germline CDR1 and CDR2 sequences are DFQATT and SNEGSKA (reference sequence). The CDR3 loop spans 11 amino acids. Written as DNA, the CDR3 is TGCAGTGCTCCCTTTAGTGGGAAGGCGTTCTTC. This encodes CSAPFSGKAFF.

Only a few counts were recorded for this clonotype. The chain couples TRBV7-8 to TRBJ1-5; 7 bases line up with TRBD1. This CDR3 contains 18 residues. The germline V gene encodes CDR1 SGHVS and CDR2 FQNEAQ. The V gene end was trimmed by 4 bases and the J gene end by 0 bases; junction bases not matched to a gene: 12. The CDR3 sequence is CASSSRQGRIYSNQPQHF. The CDR3 nucleotides are TGTGCCAGCAGCTCCCGACAGGGACGGATCTATAGCAATCAGCCCCAGCATTTT.

This clonotype was counted ten times or more. J is TRBJ1-2 and V is TRBV4-2; D unresolved. V was cut by 0 bases and J by 1 base, with 9 bases left in between. Germline V gene data show CDR1 as LGHNA and CDR2 as YNFKEQ. The CDR3 is made up of 15 amino acids. The CDR3 DNA is TGTGCCAGCAGCCAAGATCGGGCAGATAACTATGGCTACACCTTC. The encoded protein is CASSQDRADNYGYTF.